A single sample gave rise to the 5 T cell receptor beta chains below, sequenced in a study of T cells in Graves' hyperthyroidism and ophthalmopathy. RNA transcripts provided the source from which TCR beta CDR3 regions were amplified. First-round RT-PCR with HTBI primers amplified the TCR CDR3 region. In TCRdb, the multiplex PCR reads were re-called with MiXCR into one record per CDR3 protein. The data show over 350,000 distinct CDR3 sequences, about 18% seen once. The sample was blood. These receptors were collected from a young man with Graves' ophthalmopathy.

At least ten counts were recorded for this clonotype. V gene TRBV2 combines with J gene TRBJ2-3, with TRBD2 matching 7 bases. J gave up 5 bases and V 3 bases, and 5 bases lay outside the gene matches. CDR1 is SNHLY, CDR2 FYNNEI, per germline. There are 14 residues in the CDR3. The CDR3 nucleotides read TGTGCCAGCAGTGATGGCGGGGGTAAAGATACGCAGTATTTT. Residues: CASSDGGGKDTQYF. Using reference TRBV2 and TRBJ2-3 for the parts outside the CDR3, the full variable domain is EPEVTQTPSHQVTQMGQEVILRCVPISNHLYFYWYRQILGQKVEFLVSFYNNEISEKSEIFDDQFSVERPDGSNFTLKIRSTKLEDSAMYFCASSDGGGKDTQYFGPGTRLTVL.

This clonotype has just a few counts. V is TRBV5-8 and J is TRBJ1-3; no clear D. The CDR3 is made up of 13 amino acids. Germline V gene lookup returns CDR1 SGHTS and CDR2 YDEGEE. Trimming pared 4 bases from V and 7 bases from J, leaving 12 bases between. The CDR3 DNA reads TGTGCCAGCAGCATCGGACGGGGTAACACCATATATTTT. It encodes CASSIGRGNTIYF.

This clonotype appeared many times. The chain combines TRBV24-1 with TRBJ2-5; 7 bases align to TRBD2. Unmatched junction bases numbered 6, after V lost 1 base and J lost 5 bases. Looked up from germline, CDR1 is KGHDR and CDR2 is SFDVKD. CDR3 length: 15 residues. The CDR3 region is CATSDFASGVETQYF. The DNA of the CDR3 is TGTGCCACCAGTGATTTCGCCAGCGGGGTTGAGACCCAGTACTTC.

The chain is built from TRBV15 and TRBJ2-7, with 9 bases fitting TRBD1. Germline loops: CDR1 LNHNV, CDR2 YYDKDF (reference sequence). This CDR3 has 15 residues. The V segment lost 4 bases and the J segment 0 bases; nucleotides outside the gene matches: 4. CDR3 coding DNA: TGTGCCACCAGCACCGGGACAGGGAGCTCCTACGAGCAGTACTTC. Its protein product is CATSTGTGSSYEQYF.

In its sample, this clonotype was seen many times. The chain is built from TRBV12-3 or TRBV12-4 and TRBJ1-2; unclear D gene. The CDR3 totals 11 residues. V lost 1 base, J lost 7 bases, and 4 bases lay in between. The CDR3 protein is CASSLGSGYTF. CDR3 sequence (DNA): TGTGCCAGCAGTTTAGGATCTGGCTACACCTTC.